Described below is a single T cell receptor beta chain sequence and its context. Its antigen remains unknown. The source of the sample is a study of early T cells in non-severe SARS-CoV-2 infection. Study details: Alpha and beta chains were unpaired, from unsorted whole-blood bulk RNA. Regarding the study as a whole: VDJdb-based matching was biased toward anti-spike CD8 responses and missed private and CD4 specificities.

CDR3 length: 12 residues. With 6 bases clipped from V and 5 bases from J, the junction kept 0 bases outside the gene matches. Germline V gene sequence: CDR1 SQVTM, CDR2 ANQGSEA. Attached unique molecular identifiers marked individual cDNA molecules. TCRdb used MiXCR to reprocess the 5' RACE reads, holding one entry per CDR3 protein. Among 30,000 to 40,000 distinct CDR3 sequences, 4.5% to 6% were seen once, and the ten largest hold around 5%. Sample: whole blood. V gene TRBV29-1 combines with J gene TRBJ2-1; TRBD2 matches at 11 bases. This clonotype originated in an adult who was a healthcare worker with PCR-confirmed SARS-CoV-2 infection or an uninfected control (not recorded which). CDR3 nucleotides: TGCAGCGTGACTAGCGGGAACAATGAGCAGTTCTTC. Protein product: CSVTSGNNEQFF.